The next 11 T cell receptor beta chains were all read from a single sample in a study of human T cells and chemical hapten exposure. Time point noted: pre-sensitization, week 0. Documented treatment: therapeutic diphenylcyclopropenone sensitization with weekly scalp DPC. TCRdb re-derived calls from the RACE reads in MiXCR, one entry per CDR3 protein. The sample consists of about 290,000 distinct CDR3 sequences, around 7.7% of them appearing once. The source was whole blood, collected in connection with sensitization to the hapten diphenylcyclopropenone (DPC). These receptors all stem from a man in his late teens or twenties with alopecia areata. Some clones in this sample may be carry-over from other donors' samples.

The gene calls are TRBV6-4 and TRBJ2-3, with 8 bases matching TRBD2. The germline V gene encodes CDR1 MRHNA and CDR2 SNTAGT. This CDR3 is 15 amino acids long. The trim removed 0 bases at V and 4 bases at J, leaving 3 bases unmatched. CDR3 amino acids: CASSDSSGAPDTQYF. The CDR3 DNA reads as TGTGCCAGCAGTGACTCTAGCGGGGCCCCAGATACGCAGTATTTT.

This clonotype was counted only a few times. The chain couples TRBV28 to TRBJ1-1; 8 bases agree with TRBD1. Germline CDR1 is MDHEN and CDR2 is SYDVKM. The CDR3 spans 14 residues. Trimming at V came to 7 bases and at J to 5 bases, leaving 9 bases not matched to a gene. CDR3 protein: CASTTLQGGTEAFF. The CDR3, as DNA: TGTGCCAGCACCACGTTACAGGGGGGGACTGAAGCTTTCTTT.

The sample holds a few counts of this clonotype. The rearrangement links TRBV10-3 to TRBJ1-6; possible D gene TRBD1, 6 bases. Deletions cut 6 bases from V and 7 bases from J, with 16 bases between. Germline V gene sequence: CDR1 ENHRY, CDR2 SYGVKD. The CDR3 is made up of 15 amino acids. This CDR3 is CAIRRGTITNSPLHF. The DNA for the CDR3 is TGTGCCATCAGACGGGGGACAATTACCAATTCACCCCTCCACTTT.

This clonotype was counted between two and nine times. The J gene is TRBJ1-5, the V gene TRBV6-6; unclear D gene. V lost 8 bases and J 1 base, leaving 9 bases between the germline ends. CDR1 is MNHNY and CDR2 is SVGAGI in the germline V gene (reference sequence). The CDR3 runs 13 residues. The CDR3 loop is CASVPSSNQPQHF. The CDR3 coding sequence is TGTGCCAGCGTCCCTTCAAGCAATCAGCCCCAGCATTTT.

This clonotype has ten or more counts. The chain links TRBV28 to TRBJ2-1; TRBD1 agrees at 7 bases. Germline V gives CDR1 MDHEN, CDR2 SYDVKM. V trimming: 8 bases; J trimming: 7 bases; junction bases outside the gene matches: 11. The CDR3 has 14 amino acids. The CDR3 sequence is CASLYRGSRNEQFF. The CDR3 DNA reads as TGTGCCAGCCTATACAGGGGATCACGAAATGAGCAGTTCTTC.

V gene TRBV29-1 combines with J gene TRBJ1-3; D is unresolved. This CDR3 spans 14 amino acids. Trimming took 1 base from V and 0 from J, leaving 7 bases between them. Germline CDR1 is SQVTM and CDR2 is ANQGSEA. CDR3 sequence reads: CSVEGTDSGNTIYF. CDR3 DNA: TGCAGCGTTGAAGGGACTGACTCTGGAAACACCATATATTTT. Full variable domain (rest looked up from reference TRBV29-1 and TRBJ1-3): SAVISQKPSRDICQRGTSLTIQCQVDSQVTMMFWYRQQPGQSLTLIATANQGSEATYESGFVIDKFPISRPNLTFSTLTVSNMSPEDSSIYLCSVEGTDSGNTIYFGEGSWLTVV.

This clonotype was detected only a few times. This rearrangement joins TRBV10-2 to TRBJ1-1; 8 bases line up with TRBD1. The CDR3 runs 13 residues. V was clipped by 8 bases and J by 1 base; unmatched bases: 3. Germline V gene data show CDR1 as WSHSY and CDR2 as SAAADI. The CDR3 loop is CASQGAQNTEAFF. The DNA of the CDR3 is TGCGCCAGCCAGGGGGCTCAGAACACTGAAGCTTTCTTT.

This clonotype was found a few times. The chain combines TRBV25-1 with TRBJ2-7; tentative D call: TRBD1 (6 bases). Germline V gives CDR1 MGHDK, CDR2 SYGVNS. With 5 bases removed from V and 2 bases from J, the gap between germline ends came to 13 bases. There are 14 residues in the CDR3. The CDR3 region has the DNA TGTGCCAGCAGTCCAAACAGGGACACCTACGAGCAGTACTTC. It specifies CASSPNRDTYEQYF.

The table lists this clonotype with many counts. The chain has TRBV11-2 and TRBJ1-6; D gene ambiguous. Trimming pared 6 bases from V and 0 bases from J, leaving 18 bases between. The germline V gene encodes CDR1 SGHAT and CDR2 FQNNGV. This CDR3 comprises 18 residues. Here the CDR3 DNA reads TGTGCCAGCAGTAATAGCCGGGTTATGAGCTCCTATAATTCACCCCTCCACTTT. Encoded protein: CASSNSRVMSSYNSPLHF.

This clonotype was recorded at least ten times. The rearrangement joins TRBV6-5 to TRBJ1-2, with a tentative D call TRBD1 (6 bases). Germline V CDR1 and CDR2: MNHEY, SVGAGI. This CDR3 contains 16 residues. Trimming removed 4 bases at V and 1 base at J, with 16 bases between. CDR3 DNA: TGTGCCAGCAGTTTCCCCACAACAGGGAATAACTATGGCTACACCTTC. Translating it yields CASSFPTTGNNYGYTF.

This clonotype has at least ten counts. This chain joins TRBV3-1 and TRBJ1-5, with a possible D match to TRBD1 (5 bases). V was pared by 5 bases and J by 8 bases, with 13 bases between. CDR1 and CDR2 (germline): LGHDT, YNNKEL (reference sequence). CDR3 size: 13 residues. The CDR3 is CASSRDGSKPQHF. The CDR3 region has the DNA TGTGCCAGCAGCAGGGACGGTAGTAAGCCCCAGCATTTT. Full variable domain (rest looked up from reference TRBV3-1 and TRBJ1-5): DTAVSQTPKYLVTQMGNDKSIKCEQNLGHDTMYWYKQDSKKFLKIMFSYNNKELIINETVPNRFSPKSPDKAHLNLHINSLELGDSAVYFCASSRDGSKPQHFGDGTRLSIL.